This T cell receptor beta chain was profiled in a study of early T cells in non-severe SARS-CoV-2 infection. Study at large: Sequencing used unsorted whole-blood bulk RNA, so chains lack pairing.

This clonotype occurred many times. MiXCR was run by TCRdb on the 5' RACE reads, yielding one entry per CDR3 protein. The sample consists of 35,000 to 45,000 distinct CDR3 sequences, 5% to 6.5% of them appearing once. Per the germline V gene, CDR1 is SGHTA and CDR2 is FQGNSA. V shed 1 base and J shed 3 bases, with 18 bases lying between them. The CDR3 is 17 amino acids. The rearrangement joins TRBV7-2 to TRBJ1-1; D is possibly TRBD1 (5 bases). The sequences come from whole blood, collected at baseline. This clonotype originated in an adult who was a healthcare worker with PCR-confirmed SARS-CoV-2 infection or an uninfected control (not recorded which). CDR3: CASSLVATGWEDTEAFF. For the CDR3, the DNA is TGTGCCAGCAGCTTAGTGGCTACAGGTTGGGAGGACACTGAAGCTTTCTTT.